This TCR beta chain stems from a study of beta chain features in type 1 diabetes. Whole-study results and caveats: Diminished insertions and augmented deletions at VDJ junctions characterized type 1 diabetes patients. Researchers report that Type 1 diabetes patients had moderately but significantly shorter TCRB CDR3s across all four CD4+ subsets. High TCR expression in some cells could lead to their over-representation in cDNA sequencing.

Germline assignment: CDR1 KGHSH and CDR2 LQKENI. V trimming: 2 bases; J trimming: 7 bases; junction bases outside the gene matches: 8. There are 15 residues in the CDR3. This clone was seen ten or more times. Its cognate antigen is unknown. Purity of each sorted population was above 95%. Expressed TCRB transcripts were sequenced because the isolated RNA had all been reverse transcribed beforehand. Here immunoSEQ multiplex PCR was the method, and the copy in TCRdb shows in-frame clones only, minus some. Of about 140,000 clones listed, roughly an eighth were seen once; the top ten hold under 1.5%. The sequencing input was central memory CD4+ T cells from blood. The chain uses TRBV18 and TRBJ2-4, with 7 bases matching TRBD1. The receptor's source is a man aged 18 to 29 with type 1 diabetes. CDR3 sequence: CASSPSSGQLNIQYF. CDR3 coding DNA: TGTGCCAGCTCACCATCGTCGGGACAGCTTAACATTCAGTACTTC.